A single sample is the source of the 23 T cell receptor beta chains below, sequenced in a study of vaccination effects on CD4 cells after COVID-19. These receptors lack a known antigen. Clones were sequenced by immunoSEQ multiplex PCR, and TCRdb holds only the in-frame ones, with some missing. The sample includes some 30,000 clones, 72% of them seen just once. Antigen-specific CD4+ T cells were expanded with viral peptide pools in the ViraFEST assay before sequencing. CD4+ T cells were isolated after less than 13 days of culture. None of these healthy vaccinees had been infected with SARS-CoV-2 before vaccination. The sequences come from CD4+ T cells from PBMCs cultured with SARS-CoV-2 spike peptides, collected before COVID-19 vaccination. The receptors were sampled from a human donor who received a COVID-19 vaccine.

CDR3 sequence (DNA): TGTGCTAGCTCATTGGGCGGCGGATCCATGAACACTGAAGCTTTCTTT. Amino acid sequence: CASSLGGGSMNTEAFF. The chain links TRBV19 to TRBJ1-1; no clear D. Germline CDR1 is LNHDA and CDR2 is SQIVND (reference sequence). This CDR3 has 16 residues.

The rearrangement links TRBV3-1 (or the pseudogene TRBV3-2) to TRBJ2-5; TRBD1 is a possible D gene (5 bases). This CDR3 spans 13 amino acids. The ends were cut back, 4 bases at V and 10 bases at J, with 16 bases in the middle. Looked up from germline, CDR1 is LGHDT and CDR2 is YNNKEL (reference sequence). The CDR3 loop is CASSPTDQGGQYF. CDR3 in DNA: TGTGCCAGCAGCCCGACAGACCAGGGTGGCCAGTACTTC.

The chain combines TRBV10-3 with TRBJ2-7, with a possible D match to TRBD2 (6 bases). CDR3 length equals 12 residues. From germline, CDR1 is ENHRY and CDR2 SYGVKD. Trimming removed 7 bases from V and 4 bases from J, with 11 bases in between. CDR3 coding DNA: TGTGCCATCATGGGTAGCGGATACGAGCAGTACTTC. The encoded protein is CAIMGSGYEQYF.

This clone is a singleton in its sample. The chain is built from TRBV9 and TRBJ1-2, with D tentatively TRBD1 (5 bases). The germline gives CDR1 SGDLS, CDR2 YYNGEE. There are 15 residues in the CDR3. V lost 0 bases to trimming and J lost 3 bases, with 12 bases between them. CDR3 amino acids: CASSVEPREDYGYTF. The CDR3, as DNA: TGTGCCAGCAGCGTAGAACCCAGGGAGGACTATGGCTACACCTTC.

The chain carries TRBV5-1 and TRBJ2-5, with 8 bases lining up with TRBD2. The junction had 6 bases not matched to a gene; V was cut back by 0 bases and J by 2 bases. CDR3 length equals 16 residues. In germline, CDR1 is SGHRS, CDR2 YFSETQ. The CDR3 nucleotides read TGCGCCAGCAGCTTGGGAAGTAGCGGGGCACAAGAGACCCAGTACTTC. Protein: CASSLGSSGAQETQYF.

The chain links TRBV11-2 to TRBJ2-1, with TRBD2 identical over 8 bases. The trim removed 2 bases at V and 7 bases at J, leaving 7 bases unmatched. This CDR3 region has 15 residues. Germline lookup yields CDR1 SGHAT and CDR2 FQNNGV. The CDR3 nucleotides read TGTGCCAGCAGCTTACAAGCGGGAGTCGGGAATGAGCAGTTCTTC. It specifies CASSLQAGVGNEQFF.

V usage is TRBV18 and J usage is TRBJ2-7; 8 bases are a match to TRBD1. Germline assignment: CDR1 KGHSH and CDR2 LQKENI. The CDR3 is 13 amino acids. Unmatched junction bases numbered 0, after V lost 3 bases and J lost 2 bases. The CDR3 sequence is CASSPRGPYEQYF. Written as DNA, the CDR3 is TGTGCCAGCTCACCCAGGGGGCCCTACGAGCAGTACTTC.

This clone was observed a few times. The chain is built from TRBV3-1 (or the pseudogene TRBV3-2) and TRBJ1-3, with D perhaps matching TRBD1 (6 bases). The CDR3 runs to 14 residues. The ends were cut back, 7 bases at V and 2 bases at J, with 12 bases in the middle. CDR1 and CDR2 from the germline V gene are LGHDT and YNNKEL (reference sequence). The DNA of the CDR3 is TGTGCCAGCAAAGAGGGGGTGACTGGAAACACCATATATTTT. Translated, it gives CASKEGVTGNTIYF.

The chain employs TRBV2 and TRBJ2-5, with D tentatively TRBD2 (6 bases). There are 11 residues in the CDR3. Trimming cost V 7 bases and J 3 bases, with 6 bases left between them. CDR1 is SNHLY, CDR2 FYNNEI, per germline. DNA of the CDR3: TGTGCCAGCACGGGAGAAGAGACCCAGTACTTC. Protein: CASTGEETQYF.

V gene TRBV6-1 combines with J gene TRBJ2-4; D might be TRBD2 (6 bases). This CDR3 has 13 residues. The germline CDR1 and CDR2 sequences are MNHNS and SASEGT. CDR3 coding DNA: TGTGCTTCGAGAGGAGGGATCGCAAACATTCAGTACTTC. This encodes CASRGGIANIQYF.

This chain uses TRBV6-1 with TRBJ2-2, with a possible D match to TRBD1 (5 bases). CDR3 length equals 15 residues. Germline-derived CDR1 and CDR2 are MNHNS and SASEGT. V was cut by 1 base and J by 7 bases, with 13 bases left in between. The CDR3 loop reads CASSEVGGALGELFF. Written as DNA, the CDR3 is TGTGCCAGCAGTGAAGTCGGTGGGGCCCTCGGGGAGCTGTTTTTT.

The chain combines TRBV29-1 with TRBJ1-5; 9 nucleotides align to TRBD1. Trimming cost V 4 bases and J 7 bases; bases outside gene matches: 8. CDR3 length: 14 amino acids. Per the germline V gene, CDR1 is SQVTM and CDR2 is ANQGSEA. The CDR3 DNA reads as TGCAGCGTTGCCGGGACAGGGCTCAACCAGCCCCAGCATTTT. Protein: CSVAGTGLNQPQHF.

This sequence joins TRBV10-3 and TRBJ1-6; no definite D call. The V and J ends lost 2 bases and 9 bases respectively, with 8 bases between them. The CDR3 consists of 13 residues. From germline, CDR1 is ENHRY and CDR2 SYGVKD. Written as DNA, the CDR3 is TGTGCCATCAGTGAGGACAAAGTTTCACCCCTCCACTTT. This encodes CAISEDKVSPLHF.

The rearrangement joins TRBV5-6 to TRBJ2-3; TRBD2 matches 12 bases. V trimming: 2 bases; J trimming: 3 bases; junction bases outside the gene matches: 1. The germline V gene encodes CDR1 SGHDT and CDR2 YYEEEE. The CDR3 sequence is 15 residues long. CDR3 coding DNA: TGTGCCAGCAGCTTAACTAGCGGGAGGACAGATACGCAGTATTTT. Translated: CASSLTSGRTDTQYF.

This chain links TRBV18 with TRBJ1-1, with 7 positions matching TRBD1. V gave up 2 bases and J gave up 3 bases; unmatched junction bases: 9. The CDR3 is 16 residues long. Germline CDR1 reads KGHSH; CDR2 reads LQKENI. In DNA, the CDR3 is TGTGCCAGCTCACCATCGACAGGGATATTGGACACTGAAGCTTTCTTT. Its protein is CASSPSTGILDTEAFF.

The V and J genes are TRBV19 and TRBJ1-1; no clear D. Germline V gene lookup returns CDR1 LNHDA and CDR2 SQIVND (reference sequence). This CDR3 spans 14 amino acids. Trimming took 5 bases from V and 2 from J, leaving 12 bases between them. This chain's CDR3 is CASSLPTVNTEAFF. DNA of the CDR3: TGTGCCAGTAGTCTCCCGACGGTAAACACTGAAGCTTTCTTT.

The CDR3, as DNA: TGTGCCAGCAGATCTGGACAGGACGCCTACGAGCAGTACTTC. This sequence encodes CASRSGQDAYEQYF. J is TRBJ2-7 and V is TRBV6-5, with 7 bases fitting TRBD1. CDR1 MNHEY and CDR2 SVGAGI come from the germline V gene. The CDR3 is 14 residues long. V lost 6 bases to trimming and J lost 2 bases; unmatched junction nucleotides: 7.

The sample holds a few counts of this clone. Here the CDR3 reads CASSIQGRGGRTDTQYF. The CDR3 coding sequence is TGTGCCAGCAGCATCCAGGGGAGGGGGGGCCGGACAGATACGCAGTATTTT. The J gene is TRBJ2-3, the V gene TRBV9; a possible D gene is TRBD2 (7 bases). V lost 4 bases and J lost 3, with 21 bases in between. Germline V gives CDR1 SGDLS, CDR2 YYNGEE. This CDR3 comprises 17 residues.

The V call is TRBV10-3, the J call TRBJ1-1; D remains unclear. Germline CDR1 is ENHRY and CDR2 is SYGVKD. With 6 bases removed from V and 0 bases from J, the gap between germline ends came to 8 bases. CDR3 length: 13 residues. Here the CDR3 DNA reads TGTGCCATCAGGGACTCCATGAACACTGAAGCTTTCTTT. Translating it yields CAIRDSMNTEAFF.

V and J are TRBV7-2 and TRBJ1-5; D is unresolved. Trimming pared 2 bases from V and 6 bases from J, leaving 11 bases between. Germline lookup yields CDR1 SGHTA and CDR2 FQGNSA. CDR3 size: 14 residues. This CDR3 reads CASSLTGSGQPQHF. Written as DNA, the CDR3 is TGTGCCAGCAGCTTAACGGGGTCAGGTCAGCCCCAGCATTTT.

The CDR3 DNA follows: TGTGCCAGCAGTGATCGGAGGGCGAACACTGAAGCTTTCTTT. Its protein is CASSDRRANTEAFF. This rearrangement joins TRBV2 to TRBJ1-1; unclear D gene. Trimming shortened V by 3 bases and J by 1 base, and 9 bases separated the two germline ends. Germline V lookup: CDR1 SNHLY, CDR2 FYNNEI. The CDR3 is 14 amino acids.

The chain recombines TRBV10-3 with TRBJ2-7; TRBD2 aligns across 8 bases. The germline V gene has CDR1 ENHRY and CDR2 SYGVKD. V was clipped by 2 bases and J by 5 bases; unmatched bases: 8. The CDR3 is 15 residues long. CDR3 sequence: CAISERTGGRDEQYF. The CDR3 nucleotides are TGTGCCATCAGTGAGAGGACGGGGGGGCGGGACGAGCAGTACTTC.

The CDR3 DNA sequence: TGTGCCAGCAGCCTCGGACTTCTTACGCAGTATTTT. Protein: CASSLGLLTQYF. The V and J genes are TRBV7-2 and TRBJ2-3; D is possibly TRBD2 (5 bases). V lost 5 bases to trimming and J lost 8 bases, with 11 bases between them. Germline values: CDR1 SGHTA, CDR2 FQGNSA. The CDR3 has 12 residues.